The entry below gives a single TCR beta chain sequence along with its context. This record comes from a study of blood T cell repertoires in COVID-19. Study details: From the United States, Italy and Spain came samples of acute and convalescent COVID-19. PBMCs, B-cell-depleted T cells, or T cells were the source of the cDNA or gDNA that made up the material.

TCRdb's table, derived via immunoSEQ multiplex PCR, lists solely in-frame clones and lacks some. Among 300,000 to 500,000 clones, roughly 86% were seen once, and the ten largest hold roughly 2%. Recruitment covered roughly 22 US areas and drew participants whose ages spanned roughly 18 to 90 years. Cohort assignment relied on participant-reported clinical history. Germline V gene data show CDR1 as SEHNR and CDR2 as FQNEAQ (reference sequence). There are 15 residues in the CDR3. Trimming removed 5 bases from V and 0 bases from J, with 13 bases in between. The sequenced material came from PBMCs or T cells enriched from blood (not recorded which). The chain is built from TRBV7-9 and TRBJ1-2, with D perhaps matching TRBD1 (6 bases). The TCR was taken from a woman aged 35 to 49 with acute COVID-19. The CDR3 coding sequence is TGTGCCAGCAGCCCTGGACAGACAACTAACTATGGCTACACCTTC. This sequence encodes CASSPGQTTNYGYTF.